What follows is one TCR beta chain and its context. Its antigen is not identified. The sample originates from a study of beta chain features in type 1 diabetes. Reverse transcribing all isolated RNA meant expressed TCRB transcripts were sequenced. Profiled with immunoSEQ multiplex PCR; TCRdb holds only in-frame clones, not every one. The sample consists of around 400,000 clones, roughly 12% of them appearing once. Study-level points and caveats: More deletions and fewer insertions at VDJ junctions were seen in type 1 diabetes patients.

Looked up from germline, CDR1 is MDHEN and CDR2 is SYDVKM. J was trimmed by 2 bases and V by 6 bases; bases with no gene match: 4. The CDR3 runs to 16 residues. This sequence originates from a man aged 18-30 years in good health. Specimen: naive CD4+ T cells from blood. This sequence joins TRBV28 and TRBJ2-1; 13 bases are shared with TRBD2. The DNA for the CDR3 is TGTGCCAGCAGAGGACTAGCGGGAGTGGCCTACAATGAGCAGTTCTTC. Its protein product is CASRGLAGVAYNEQFF.